Here is one T cell receptor beta chain with its context. The antigen it recognizes is unknown. No much larger clone is present one base from it, and per-base qualities are unavailable. Library creation used the immunoSEQ multiplex PCR assay. RNA was extracted from all samples and reverse transcribed into cDNA as template for TCR sequencing. SuperScript III was used to make first-strand cDNA, primed with a 2:1 mix of oligo-dT and random hexamers. A synthetic immune receptor repertoire was used to measure amplification bias, and any remaining bias was corrected computationally. Turning to the authors' computational methods: Raw reads were preprocessed to remove errors, and CDR3 was defined according to IMGT conventions as the region from the conserved cysteine to phenylalanine. Clonality was calculated as 1 minus Shannon entropy normalized by log2 of the number of productive unique TCRs. Whether scalp clones were CD4 or CD8 was inferred by matching scalp TCRbeta sequences against CD4 and CD8 repertoires sorted from blood. TCRdb carries this immuneACCESS record with in-frame sequences only. Its versions omit some clonotypes, under half of them owing to an unresolved V gene in the studies checked, with the rest unexplained. Clonal size and the V and J genes are those of that table, whereas D and trimming came from the DNA. The sample table lists approximately 180,000 clones, about 63% of them with a count of one. The ten top clones hold about 1.7% of the sample.

This sample stems from a study of CD8+ T cells in alopecia areata (dated by TCRdb to 2016 to 2019). At the level of the whole study: Treated patients were enrolled in an open-label pilot trial of oral tofacitinib at 5 to 10 mg twice daily for moderate-to-severe alopecia areata. Biopsies were taken from tofacitinib-treated patients at baseline and again at 4 and 24 weeks into treatment, and several of those patients also had a later scalp biopsy. In both human patients and the C3H/HeJ mouse model, the study applied high-throughput TCRbeta sequencing to look at T cell clonal expansion in alopecia areata. Tofacitinib was given for 6 to 18 months, followed by 6 months of follow-up off drug to assess delayed response and recurrence. Amplification of TCRbeta CDR3 regions was done by immunoSEQ multiplex PCR using 35 Vbeta forward primers and 13 Jbeta reverse primers. The RNA source kit depended on sample type: the PAXgene miRNA kit for fixed scalp, the miRNeasy kit for PBMCs, and the RNeasy kit for mouse skin. Scalp clonality was compared across normal scalp (n=4), patchy alopecia areata scalp (n=8), and alopecia totalis/universalis scalp (n=8). On the human side, TCRbeta sequencing was run on scalp tissue and on sorted CD4+ and CD8+ peripheral blood T cells from healthy controls and from alopecia areata patients with either patchy or totalis/universalis disease.

The label giving this sample's time point can be read as: baseline before oral tofacitinib. Lesional scalp punch biopsies and peripheral blood were collected from alopecia areata patients. PBMCs were isolated by density centrifugation and stained for CD3, CD4 and CD8, and CD4+ and CD8+ T cells were sorted on a FACSAria. Study-level results and caveats: Scalp TCR repertoire analysis is complicated because resident alphabeta T cells in normal human skin are also sequenced, whereas mouse skin is dominated by gammadelta T cells. Shared TCR sequences between patients were less evident than in mice, which may be partly attributable to HLA diversity in the patient population. Lesional scalp, especially in alopecia totalis/universalis, showed higher clonality and more expanded CD8+ clones than normal scalp, suggesting antigenic drive.

The CDR3 goes from the cysteine to the phenylalanine over 15 residues. The kept DNA is CDR3 alone, 45 bases in frame from the first base. From the germline V gene (reference sequence), CDR1 is GTSNPN and CDR2 is SVGIG. V is clipped by 2 bases and J by 1 base, and the sequence between their germline boundaries is 15 bases long. This TCR derives from a human donor with alopecia areata. Source: CD4+ T cells sorted from blood, taken at week 0. Recombination connected TRBV30 to TRBJ2-7; the D match is possibly TRBD1 or TRBD2, with 5 bases aligned in each. Here is the DNA: TGTGCCTGGAGTACTGACCGGGACCGATCCTACGAGCAGTACTTC. The encoded protein is CAWSTDRDRSYEQYF.